Sequencing of this T cell receptor (beta chain) was carried out in a study of T cell responses to AZD1222 COVID-19 vaccine. Notes on the study in general: Recipients of two AZD1222 doses showed rising Spike-specific TCR breadth and depth. Donors, mostly white British, included more females; clonal diversity was possibly underestimated. Seropositive AZD1222 recipients at baseline numbered only five or six.

This table comes from immunoSEQ multiplex PCR, and its TCRdb copy is limited to in-frame clones, with some not included. The sample yields tens of thousands of clones, approximately 83% seen once. Regarding this clone: Antigen unknown.

The CDR3 is made up of 14 amino acids. J gave up 4 bases and V 6 bases, and 9 bases lay outside the gene matches. Germline loops: CDR1 MNHEY, CDR2 SVGAGI. The chain is built from TRBV6-5 and TRBJ2-7; 7 nucleotides agree with TRBD2. The input for sequencing was peripheral blood, taken 28 days after the second AZD1222 dose. This receptor was taken from an adult who received the AZD1222 COVID-19 vaccine. CDR3 sequence reads: CASSPAGPLYEQYF. CDR3 DNA sequence: TGTGCCAGCAGCCCAGCGGGGCCGCTTTACGAGCAGTACTTC.